These 29 T cell receptor beta chains were all obtained from the same sample, sequenced in a study of T cell repertoires in cytomegalovirus infection. TCRdb processed the reads anew with MiXCR; each CDR3 protein has one entry. The sample consists of around 320,000 distinct CDR3 sequences, over 7.5% of them appearing once. The sequenced sample was PBMCs. These receptors were collected from a human donor in good health (CMV status not recorded). Some clones in this sample may be carry-over from other donors' samples.

This clonotype was recorded at least ten times. This chain joins TRBV7-9 and TRBJ2-1; 13 bases are shared with TRBD2. CDR3 length: 17 residues. V was clipped by 4 bases and J by 0 bases; unmatched bases: 3. Germline loops: CDR1 SEHNR, CDR2 FQNEAQ (reference sequence). The CDR3: CASSSGTSGNSYNEQFF. The CDR3 nucleotides read TGTGCCAGCAGCTCAGGGACTAGCGGGAACTCCTACAATGAGCAGTTCTTC.

This clonotype occurred many times. The chain combines TRBV12-3 or TRBV12-4 with TRBJ1-1; 11 nucleotides agree with TRBD1. V shed 5 bases, J shed 5 bases, and the junction held 7 bases outside the gene matches. CDR3 length: 15 amino acids. The CDR3 is CASSGLGQGVTEAFF. CDR3 DNA sequence: TGTGCCAGCAGTGGGTTGGGACAGGGGGTGACTGAAGCTTTCTTT.

A remark on this clonotype: At one end, the junction sequence differs from germline, possibly due to a read error. The chain uses TRBV7-6 and TRBJ2-7, with 10 nucleotides matching TRBD2. The germline V gene encodes CDR1 SGHVS and CDR2 FNYEAQ. The CDR3 is 15 amino acids. CDR3 residues: CANSLGSAGGYEQYF. The CDR3 region has the DNA TGTGCCAACAGCTTAGGTTCAGCGGGAGGGTACGAGCAGTACTTC.

Concerning this clonotype: A much larger clonotype is one base distant, so this may be a read error. The J gene is TRBJ1-3, the V gene TRBV28; D perhaps matches TRBD1 (5 bases). The CDR3 runs to 16 residues. Germline CDR1 is MDHEN and CDR2 is SYDVKM. CDR3 bases: TGTGCCAGCAGTGAAATCAGGGAAAGGGCTGGAAACACCATACATTTT. Its protein product is CASSEIRERAGNTIHF.

In this sample, this clonotype turned up many times. The J gene is TRBJ2-2, the V gene TRBV7-9; 10 bases are a match to TRBD2. This CDR3 region has 15 residues. Trimming took 5 bases from V and 7 from J; bases not matched to a gene: 7. Germline V CDR1 and CDR2: SEHNR, FQNEAQ (reference sequence). The CDR3 sequence: CASSPGLAFDGELFF. The CDR3 DNA reads as TGTGCCAGCAGCCCGGGACTAGCGTTTGACGGGGAGCTGTTTTTT.

The sample holds many counts of this clonotype. CDR3 sequence (DNA): TGTGCCAGCAGTCTTGGACCGAACTCTGGAAACACCATATATTTT. This encodes CASSLGPNSGNTIYF. The V and J genes are TRBV7-6 and TRBJ1-3, with D unresolved. Deletions cut 6 bases from V and 0 bases from J, with 12 bases between. CDR3 length: 15 amino acids. The V gene's germline CDR1 is SGHVS and CDR2 FNYEAQ.

V is TRBV3-1 and J is TRBJ1-1; TRBD1 is a possible D gene (5 bases). Germline V CDR1 and CDR2: LGHDT, YNNKEL (reference sequence). The V and J ends lost 1 base and 7 bases respectively, with 13 bases between them. CDR3 length equals 14 residues. This CDR3 is CASSQAQAGGEAFF. CDR3 coding DNA: TGTGCCAGCAGCCAAGCACAGGCTGGAGGTGAAGCTTTCTTT.

The chain links TRBV11-2 to TRBJ1-2; possibly TRBD1 for D (5 bases). The CDR3 totals 15 residues. Trimming removed 5 bases from V and 1 base from J, with 14 bases in between. Germline lookup yields CDR1 SGHAT and CDR2 FQNNGV. CDR3 in DNA: TGTGCCAGCAGCCGTCAAACGACAGTTAACTATGGCTACACCTTC. It encodes CASSRQTTVNYGYTF.

Turning to this clonotype: No conserved phenylalanine or tryptophan is present at the end of the CDR3, so a read error is the likely explanation. The genes are TRBV7-4 and TRBJ2-2; D call uncertain. The CDR3 contains 14 residues. Germline CDR1 and CDR2: SGHVT and SQSDAQ. V was shortened by 6 bases and J by 2 bases, with 10 bases between the two germline ends. The CDR3: CASRLGRNTGELFY. The CDR3 nucleotides are TGTGCCAGCAGACTCGGACGTAACACCGGGGAGCTGTTTTAT.

This chain joins TRBV25-1 and TRBJ2-5; D is possibly TRBD2 (7 bases). This CDR3 contains 15 residues. The ends were cut back, 0 bases at V and 7 bases at J, with 15 bases in the middle. CDR1 and CDR2 from the germline V gene are MGHDK and SYGVNS. The CDR3 region has the DNA TGTGCCAGCAGTGAATATCCCCTAGGGGGGGGGACCCAGTACTTC. Its translation: CASSEYPLGGGTQYF. The whole variable domain, remainder taken from reference TRBV25-1 and TRBJ2-5, is EADIYQTPRYLVIGTGKKITLECSQTMGHDKMYWYQQDPGMELHLIHYSYGVNSTEKGDLSSESTVSRIRTEHFPLTLESARPSHTSQYLCASSEYPLGGGTQYFGPGTRLLVL.

V usage is TRBV24-1 and J usage is TRBJ2-7; D may match TRBD1 or TRBD2 (6 bases each). The ends were cut back, 7 bases at V and 5 bases at J, with 17 bases in the middle. This CDR3 is built from 14 residues. Germline CDR1 KGHDR, CDR2 SFDVKD. The CDR3: CATSPGWGANEQYF. DNA for the CDR3: TGTGCCACCAGCCCCGGATGGGGGGCAAACGAGCAGTACTTC.

The V gene is TRBV7-9, the J gene TRBJ1-4, with D hard to call. The V end was cut by 5 bases, the J end by 4 bases, with 14 bases between. The CDR3 has 15 amino acids. Germline assignment: CDR1 SEHNR and CDR2 FQNEAQ (reference sequence). The CDR3 region is CASSDLDGLNEKLFF. The CDR3 DNA follows: TGTGCCAGCAGCGACTTGGACGGACTTAATGAAAAACTGTTTTTT. The full variable domain, in which reference TRBV7-9 and TRBJ1-4 provide the parts outside the CDR3, is DTGVSQNPRHKITKRGQNVTFRCDPISEHNRLYWYRQTLGQGPEFLTYFQNEAQLEKSRLLSDRFSAERPKGSFSTLEIQRTEQGDSAMYLCASSDLDGLNEKLFFGSGTQLSVL.

This clonotype was seen at least ten times. The genes are TRBV7-2 and TRBJ1-1; D gene uncertain. Germline loops: CDR1 SGHTA, CDR2 FQGNSA. This CDR3 has 16 residues. Deletions cut 2 bases from V and 1 base from J, with 14 bases between. The CDR3 DNA reads TGTGCCAGCAGCTTAAGAAGGGTGGGTCGGAACACTGAAGCTTTCTTT. Translated: CASSLRRVGRNTEAFF.

This clonotype has only a few counts. This chain joins TRBV4-1 and TRBJ2-4, with D perhaps being TRBD1 or TRBD2 (5 bases each). CDR1 and CDR2 (germline): MGHRA, YSYEKL. The CDR3 runs to 14 residues. The V gene lost 3 bases and the J gene lost 7 bases, with 13 bases spanning the gap. CDR3 region: CASSQWLGENIQYF. For the CDR3, the DNA is TGCGCCAGCAGCCAGTGGCTGGGGGAGAACATTCAGTACTTC.

This clonotype was recorded a few times. This sequence joins TRBV7-2 and TRBJ2-2; either TRBD1 or TRBD2 may supply D (5 bases each). This CDR3 has 15 residues. V was clipped by 3 bases and J by 6 bases, with 14 bases between them. In germline, CDR1 is SGHTA, CDR2 FQGNSA. In DNA, the CDR3 is TGTGCCAGCAGCTTCTCTAGAGGGGATCCCGGGGAGCTGTTTTTT. Amino acid sequence: CASSFSRGDPGELFF.

This clonotype was seen more than once but under ten times. The V gene is TRBV14, the J gene TRBJ2-5; TRBD1 matches 7 bases. This CDR3 is built from 14 residues. The V segment lost 3 bases and the J segment 9 bases; nucleotides outside the gene matches: 10. Germline assignment: CDR1 SGHDN and CDR2 FVKESK. The DNA of the CDR3 is TGTGCCAGCAGCCACATCGGCAGGGGGTCGGCCCAGTACTTC. Its translation is CASSHIGRGSAQYF. The variable domain in full, completed from reference TRBV14 and TRBJ2-5, reads EAGVTQFPSHSVIEKGQTVTLRCDPISGHDNLYWYRRVMGKEIKFLLHFVKESKQDESGMPNNRFLAERTGGTYSTLKVQPAELEDSGVYFCASSHIGRGSAQYFGPGTRLLVL.

The sample holds a few counts of this clonotype. The rearrangement links TRBV30 to TRBJ1-1; D perhaps matches TRBD1 (5 bases). CDR1 and CDR2 from the germline V gene are GTSNPN and SVGIG (reference sequence). The CDR3 is 13 residues long. The V gene lost 3 bases and the J gene lost 1 base, with 9 bases spanning the gap. CDR3: CAWRAGRNTEAFF. Written as DNA, the CDR3 is TGTGCCTGGAGGGCGGGGCGGAACACTGAAGCTTTCTTT.

The rearrangement joins TRBV28 to TRBJ1-2; D is perhaps TRBD1 (5 bases). CDR1 and CDR2 (germline): MDHEN, SYDVKM. The germline V and J ends were trimmed by 2 bases and 8 bases, with 15 bases remaining between them. This CDR3 spans 14 amino acids. DNA for the CDR3: TGTGCCAGCAGTTTAATGGAGCAGGGCCCAGGCTACACCTTC. Amino acids: CASSLMEQGPGYTF.

The table lists this clonotype with many counts. This sequence joins TRBV6-6 and TRBJ2-1; 7 bases agree with TRBD2. The length of the CDR3 is 17 residues. The V segment lost 10 bases and the J segment 7 bases; nucleotides outside the gene matches: 22. Germline CDR1 is MNHNY and CDR2 is SVGAGI (reference sequence). The CDR3 protein is CATFAGAGTPGGNEQFF. The CDR3 DNA reads as TGTGCCACCTTCGCCGGGGCAGGGACTCCGGGAGGTAATGAGCAGTTCTTC.

The chain combines TRBV12-5 with TRBJ1-2; 8 bases align to TRBD1. The CDR3 sequence is 15 residues long. Germline V lookup: CDR1 LGHNT, CDR2 FRNRAP. Trimming at V came to 7 bases and at J to 10 bases, leaving 17 bases not matched to a gene. The CDR3 sequence: CASAHATGGRYDYTF. DNA of the CDR3: TGTGCTAGTGCCCACGCTACAGGGGGTCGATACGACTACACCTTC.

This clonotype was seen a handful of times. The chain carries TRBV3-1 and TRBJ1-2, with D tentatively TRBD1 (6 bases). This CDR3 contains 15 residues. Germline V gene sequence: CDR1 LGHDT, CDR2 YNNKEL (reference sequence). The ends were cut back, 4 bases at V and 3 bases at J, with 15 bases in the middle. CDR3 DNA sequence: TGTGCCAGCAGCCGGAAGGGGGGCGTGGACTATGGCTACACCTTC. This translates into CASSRKGGVDYGYTF.

This clonotype was counted a few times. DNA for the CDR3: TGCAGTGCCTTAACAGGTTCCTATAACTCTGGAAACACCATATATTTT. This sequence encodes CSALTGSYNSGNTIYF. J is TRBJ1-3 and V is TRBV20-1, with D perhaps TRBD1 (5 bases). The V end lost 6 bases, the J end lost 0 bases, and 18 bases lay between the germline ends. Germline V gene sequence: CDR1 DFQATT, CDR2 SNEGSKA (reference sequence). This CDR3 comprises 16 residues.

The table lists this clonotype with a few counts. This chain uses TRBV19 with TRBJ1-5; TRBD1 agrees at 7 bases. Germline CDR1 reads LNHDA; CDR2 reads SQIVND (reference sequence). This CDR3 contains 15 residues. Trimming removed 8 bases from V and 3 bases from J; junction bases left unmatched: 10. The CDR3 nucleotides read TGTGCCAGTGGACCCAGGGGACAGCCCAATCAGCCCCAGCATTTT. Translated: CASGPRGQPNQPQHF.

This rearrangement joins TRBV7-2 to TRBJ1-1, with a tentative D call TRBD1 (6 bases). CDR1 is SGHTA, CDR2 FQGNSA, per germline. The CDR3 totals 16 residues. Trimming shortened V by 4 bases and J by 0 bases, and 15 bases separated the two germline ends. The CDR3 loop reads CASSSSRGAMNTEAFF. CDR3 DNA: TGTGCCAGCAGCTCTAGCCGGGGGGCCATGAACACTGAAGCTTTCTTT.

This chain joins TRBV4-2 and TRBJ1-5, with D hard to call. CDR3 length equals 13 residues. CDR1 LGHNA and CDR2 YNFKEQ come from the germline V gene. The V gene lost 4 bases and the J gene lost 5 bases, with 9 bases spanning the gap. CDR3 protein: CASSPLGDQPQHF. The CDR3 nucleotides read TGTGCCAGCAGCCCCCTAGGTGATCAGCCCCAGCATTTT.

V is TRBV5-5 and J is TRBJ2-2, with 8 bases lining up with TRBD2. The germline CDR1 and CDR2 sequences are SGHKS and YYEKEE (reference sequence). The CDR3 spans 16 residues. The ends lost 4 bases at V and 1 base at J; junction bases unmatched: 6. CDR3 nucleotide sequence: TGTGCCAGCAGCCCCTCCAGCGGGAGGAACACCGGGGAGCTGTTTTTT. Translated: CASSPSSGRNTGELFF.

V is TRBV7-2 and J is TRBJ2-3, with 12 bases that match TRBD2. V lost 2 bases and J lost 2; bases outside the gene matches: 11. CDR1 is SGHTA, CDR2 FQGNSA, per germline. This CDR3 spans 19 amino acids. CDR3 nucleotide sequence: TGTGCCAGCAGCTTATTTCTAGCGGGGGGGCCAAGGGACACAGATACGCAGTATTTT. Translated: CASSLFLAGGPRDTDTQYF.

The chain carries TRBV15 and TRBJ1-1; D not certain. There are 15 residues in the CDR3. V was cut by 0 bases and J by 4 bases, with 12 bases left in between. The germline CDR1 and CDR2 sequences are LNHNV and YYDKDF (reference sequence). CDR3 bases: TGTGCCACCAGCAGAGAAAGAGGGATGGGCACTGAAGCTTTCTTT. Residues: CATSRERGMGTEAFF.

The table lists this clonotype with a few counts. This CDR3 is CASGLVSSGQFSTDTQYF. In DNA, the CDR3 is TGTGCTAGTGGTTTGGTGAGCTCGGGACAGTTTAGCACAGATACGCAGTATTTT. The chain uses TRBV12-5 and TRBJ2-3, with 7 positions matching TRBD1. CDR3 length equals 18 residues. V trimming: 0 bases; J trimming: 0 bases; junction bases outside the gene matches: 9. CDR1 LGHNT and CDR2 FRNRAP come from the germline V gene.